A selection of T cell receptor beta chains follows, all from one sample in a study of cytomegalovirus exposure and HLA in healthy donors. Generated by immunoSEQ multiplex PCR, the TCRdb table keeps only in-frame clones and is missing some. The table includes roughly 150,000 clones, 88% detected once. Sequenced material: PBMCs. The receptors derive from a young man in good health and CMV-seronegative. The CDR3 runs from the conserved cysteine through the conserved F or W. D genes are given only for firm matches. Not every row has a clone size; where given, it reads once, few, many or a size class.

v_call	clone_size	j_call	d_call	cdr3_nt	cdr3_aa
TRBV11-3	.	TRBJ2-2	TRBD2	TGTGCCAGCAGCCAGGGACTAGCGGGGGGCTGGAACACCGGGGAGCTGTTTTTT	CASSQGLAGGWNTGELFF
TRBV20-1	.	TRBJ1-2	.	TGCAGTGCTCAATACTATGGCTACACCTTC	CSAQYYGYTF
TRBV27	.	TRBJ2-2	.	TGTGCCAGCACCCCCAGGGCGGGGCCCCCGGCCACCGGGGAGCTGTTTTTT	CASTPRAGPPATGELFF
TRBV15	.	TRBJ2-2	.	TGTGCCACCAGCAGAGTAACTCTCGCGGTTAAGGGGTCCGGGGAGCTGTTTTTT	CATSRVTLAVKGSGELFF
TRBV18	few	TRBJ2-2	TRBD1	TGTGCCAGCTCACCAACCCCTGGGACAGGGAAGACCGGGGAGCTGTTTTTT	CASSPTPGTGKTGELFF
TRBV10-3	.	TRBJ1-5	.	TGTGCCATCAGTCTAGGGGGGGGCGGGTATCAGCCCCAGCATTTT	CAISLGGGGYQPQHF
TRBV5-1	.	TRBJ1-6	TRBD1	TGCGCCAGCAGCTCCGATACAGGGGCCTATAATTCACCCCTCCACTTT	CASSSDTGAYNSPLHF
TRBV10-3	.	TRBJ2-3	TRBD2	TGTGCCATCCATGGAAGAGCGGGAGATGGTACGCAGTATTTT	CAIHGRAGDGTQYF
TRBV6-1	.	TRBJ1-4	.	TGTGCCAGCAGTCTCCGGGCGGAGGGCGGTGAAAAACTGTTTTTT	CASSLRAEGGEKLFF
TRBV5-1	.	TRBJ2-3	TRBD2	TGCGCCAGCAGCTTGGGTGCGGGAGGGCCGTTAGATACGCAGTATTTT	CASSLGAGGPLDTQYF
TRBV27	.	TRBJ2-1	TRBD2	TGTGCCAGCAGTTTAAGGGAGGGGCTATACAATGAGCAGTTCTTC	CASSLREGLYNEQFF
TRBV12-5	.	TRBJ2-1	.	TGTGCTAGTGGTTATGGGGCCCACAATGAGCAGTTCTTC	CASGYGAHNEQFF
TRBV20-1	.	TRBJ1-2	.	TGCAGTGCCGGCCTCACGGACAGCCTAGAATTC	CSAGLTDSLEF
TRBV6-5	.	TRBJ1-6	TRBD1	TGTGCCAGCAGCTGGACAGGAACAGGTTCACCCCTCCACTTT	CASSWTGTGSPLHF
TRBV6-1	.	TRBJ1-1	.	TGTGCCAGCAGTGAAGCCGGGGGGATGAACACTGAAGCTTTCTTT	CASSEAGGMNTEAFF
TRBV13	.	TRBJ2-7	TRBD2	TGTGCCAGCAGCTTAGGGCTTCTAGCGGGAACCTACGAGCAGTACTTC	CASSLGLLAGTYEQYF
TRBV6-5	.	TRBJ2-3	.	TGTGCCACCCAAACTTCCTTTAGCACAGATACGCAGTATTTT	CATQTSFSTDTQYF
TRBV11-3	few	TRBJ2-1	.	TGTGCCAGCAGCCTTGGTTTGGTGGGAGGGGGTGAGCAGTTCTTC	CASSLGLVGGGEQFF
TRBV28	.	TRBJ1-3	TRBD1	TGTGCCAGCAGTGGACAGGGAACCCGGAGCACCATATATTTT	CASSGQGTRSTIYF
TRBV11-3	.	TRBJ2-1	TRBD2	TGTGCCAGCAGCTTATCAAGCGGGAGCCATGAGCAGTTCTTC	CASSLSSGSHEQFF
TRBV7-2	.	TRBJ1-4	.	TGTGCCAGCAGCTTAACAGGGTTAGGCGAAAAACTGTTTTTT	CASSLTGLGEKLFF
TRBV5-1	.	TRBJ2-3	.	TGCGCCAGCAGCTTGGCGGGGGTGATCACAGATACGCAGTATTTT	CASSLAGVITDTQYF
TRBV2	.	TRBJ1-1	.	TGTGCCAGCAGCCCAGACAGCCCCGGGAACACTGAAGCTTTCTTT	CASSPDSPGNTEAFF
TRBV28	.	TRBJ2-3	TRBD2	TGTGCCAGCAGTTTGGCGGGAGTGGCAGATACGCAGTATTTT	CASSLAGVADTQYF
TRBV5-8	.	TRBJ2-1	TRBD2	TGTGCCAGCAGCAGACGACTAGCGGGTCGGTTGGATGAGCAGTTCTTC	CASSRRLAGRLDEQFF
TRBV11-2	few	TRBJ2-7	.	TGTGCCAGCACCTCGCCAGGGTGGCACGAGCAGTACTTC	CASTSPGWHEQYF
TRBV15	.	TRBJ1-3	.	TGTGCCACCAGCAGAACTACAGGGATCGAAAGAAACACCATATATTTT	CATSRTTGIERNTIYF
TRBV19	.	TRBJ1-2	TRBD1	TGTGCCAGTAGTACCGGGACAGACTCTGGTGGCTACACCTTC	CASSTGTDSGGYTF
TRBV2	.	TRBJ2-2	.	TGTGCCAGCAGTGAACGGACCGGGGAGCTGTTTTTT	CASSERTGELFF
TRBV29-1	.	TRBJ1-2	.	TGCAGCGTTGAAGATCCAGTGATCCATGGCTACACCTTC	CSVEDPVIHGYTF
TRBV4-2	.	TRBJ2-2	.	TGTGCCAGCAGCCAATCACGTGGGGCGCCTAATCCCGGGGAGCTGTTTTTT	CASSQSRGAPNPGELFF
TRBV2	.	TRBJ1-5	.	TGTGCCAGCAAAGCGTCGATTCAGCCCCAGCATTTT	CASKASIQPQHF
TRBV6-6	once	TRBJ2-5	.	TGTGCCAGCAGTTACTCAGCCACCCCCGGAGAGACCCAGTACTTC	CASSYSATPGETQYF
TRBV13	.	TRBJ2-7	.	TGTGCCAGCAGCCCTTTGCTGAGGAACTACGAGCAGTACTTC	CASSPLLRNYEQYF
TRBV9	.	TRBJ1-5	.	TGTGCCAGCAGCGTAGACTCAGGTAGCAATCAGCCCCAGCATTTT	CASSVDSGSNQPQHF
TRBV6-5	.	TRBJ1-1	TRBD1	TGTGCCAGCAGTTACCGACAGGGGGCATGGAACACTGAAGCTTTCTTT	CASSYRQGAWNTEAFF
TRBV4-1	.	TRBJ1-1	TRBD1	TGCGCCAGCAGCCTCCGGGACAGGGGGGGGAACACTGAAGCTTTCTTT	CASSLRDRGGNTEAFF
TRBV28	.	TRBJ2-4	TRBD1	TGTGCCAGCAGCGCGACAGGGGTCGACATTCAGTACTTC	CASSATGVDIQYF
TRBV11-2	once	TRBJ1-4	.	TGTGCCAGCAGTTCAGGACCGGGGGCAACTAATGAAAAACTGTTTTTT	CASSSGPGATNEKLFF
TRBV10-1	.	TRBJ2-2	.	TGCGCCAGCAGTGCCGGTCGGGAGACCGGGGAGCTGTTTTTT	CASSAGRETGELFF
TRBV19	.	TRBJ1-1	.	TGTGCCAGTAGTGCGGCAGACCTGGCTGAAGCTTTCTTT	CASSAADLAEAFF
TRBV28	.	TRBJ2-7	TRBD1	TGTGCCAGCCTCGGACAGGGCGCTGTTTCCTACGAGCAGTACTTC	CASLGQGAVSYEQYF
TRBV4-1	few	TRBJ1-2	TRBD1	TGCGCCAGCAGCCAGGGACAGGGGGCGGTATATGGCTACACCTTC	CASSQGQGAVYGYTF
TRBV6-6	.	TRBJ2-7	TRBD2	TGTGCCAGTAGCCGGCCACTAGCGGTGGACGAGCAGTACTTC	CASSRPLAVDEQYF
TRBV11-1	once	TRBJ2-5	.	TGTGCCAGCAGCCCCCGACAGAAACAAGAGACCCAGTACTTC	CASSPRQKQETQYF
TRBV7-2	.	TRBJ1-2	.	TGTGCCAGCAGCCCCCAGTACGGGAGGAACTATGGCTACACCTTC	CASSPQYGRNYGYTF
TRBV10-1	.	TRBJ2-7	TRBD1	TGCGCCAGCAGTGACACCGGGGGGACAGGGACGTACGAGCAGTACTTC	CASSDTGGTGTYEQYF
TRBV19	.	TRBJ2-5	TRBD2	TGTGCCAGTAGCACTAAACCCACGGGAGGAGGAGAGACCCAGTACTTC	CASSTKPTGGGETQYF
TRBV14	.	TRBJ1-2	.	TGTGCCAGCAGCCATCAACTTAACCTAAACTATGGCTACACCTTC	CASSHQLNLNYGYTF
TRBV5-4	.	TRBJ2-3	.	TGTGCCAGCAGCCCGACAGGGAGGACAGATACGCAGTATTTT	CASSPTGRTDTQYF
TRBV7-9	.	TRBJ1-5	.	TGTGCCAGCAGCTTAGATACCGGGACTGGGCATTTT	CASSLDTGTGHF
TRBV4-1	.	TRBJ2-1	.	TGCGCCAGCAGCCTACCTGGGGGGAAGATTAATGAGCAGTTCTTC	CASSLPGGKINEQFF
TRBV6-5	.	TRBJ2-3	.	TGTGCCAGCAGTTTGGGACTTCAAAGCACAGATACGCAGTATTTT	CASSLGLQSTDTQYF
TRBV15	once	TRBJ1-1	.	TGTGCCTCAACGGGGGAGTTGAACACTGAAGCTTTCTTT	CASTGELNTEAFF
TRBV5-4	.	TRBJ1-1	TRBD1	TGTGCCAGCAGTAGACAGGGCTTAGAGTTCAACACTGAAGCTTTCTTT	CASSRQGLEFNTEAFF
TRBV11-2	.	TRBJ2-3	TRBD2	TGTGCCAGCAGAGGTTTCGGGACTAGTAACACAGATACGCAGTATTTT	CASRGFGTSNTDTQYF
TRBV15	.	TRBJ1-2	TRBD1	TGTGCCACCAGCAGAGATAGCAGAGGGGACAGGGATGGCGGCTACACCTTC	CATSRDSRGDRDGGYTF
TRBV5-1	.	TRBJ1-4	TRBD1	TGCGCCAGCGGTCCCGGGACAGGGGGTGAAAAACTGTTTTTT	CASGPGTGGEKLFF
TRBV29-1	.	TRBJ2-3	.	TGCAGCGTTGACATCCAGAGCACAGATACGCAGTATTTT	CSVDIQSTDTQYF